These T cell receptor beta chains were read from a single sample in a study of memory CD4+ T cells and cytomegalovirus serostatus. TCRdb's table, derived via immunoSEQ multiplex PCR, lists solely in-frame clones and lacks some. Of about 42,000 clones in the sample, around 80% are singletons; the top ten hold around 0.6%. Material for sequencing was memory CD4+ T cells from blood. The source is an adult in good health and CMV-seronegative. The CDR3 runs from the conserved cysteine through the conserved F or W. A D gene is named only where the DNA matches it firmly. Clone size appears in some rows only: once, few, many, or a class for an expanded clone.

>TRBV5-4|once|TRBJ2-4|.
TGTGCCAGCAGCTTGGCTGGATTAGAGAACATTCAGTACTTC
CASSLAGLENIQYF
>TRBV7-9|.|TRBJ1-1|.
TGTGCCAGCAGTCTTACTATGCAGGGCACTGAAGCTTTCTTT
CASSLTMQGTEAFF
>TRBV18|.|TRBJ2-7|.
TGTGCCAGCTCACCCGGAGGGGGTGGGTCCTACGAGCAGTACTTC
CASSPGGGGSYEQYF
>TRBV19|.|TRBJ1-6|TRBD1
TGTGCCAGTAGTATAGATCGGGACAGGGACTCACCCCTCCACTTT
CASSIDRDRDSPLHF
>TRBV9|.|TRBJ2-3|.
TGTGCCAGCACCGTGGGGTCCACAGATACGCAGTATTTT
CASTVGSTDTQYF
>TRBV5-1|.|TRBJ2-3|.
TGCGCCAGCATGGGCGGTTTTAAGACAGATACGCAGTATTTT
CASMGGFKTDTQYF
>TRBV11-3|.|TRBJ2-1|TRBD2
TGTGCCAGCAGCTTAAGCGGGAGCCCCTCCTACAATGAGCAGTTCTTC
CASSLSGSPSYNEQFF
>TRBV4-1|once|TRBJ2-7|.
TGCGCCAGCAGCCAAGAAGGCGAGCAGTACTTC
CASSQEGEQYF
>TRBV16|.|TRBJ1-2|.
TGTGCCAGCAGCCAATCTGACTATGGCTACACCTTC
CASSQSDYGYTF
>TRBV30|.|TRBJ1-6|.
TGTGCCTGGAGCGGGGCCGGAGTACCCCTCCACTTT
CAWSGAGVPLHF
>TRBV18|.|TRBJ2-7|TRBD1
TGTGCCAGCTCGCCGATGAACAGGGGAGCGGTGGGCGAGCAGTACTTC
CASSPMNRGAVGEQYF
>TRBV29-1|.|TRBJ2-1|.
TGCAGCGTTTGCCTAGCAGACAATGAGCAGTTCTTC
CSVCLADNEQFF
>TRBV7-9|once|TRBJ2-7|TRBD1
TGTGCCAGCACTATGACAGGGAAAACCTACGAGCAGTACTTC
CASTMTGKTYEQYF
>TRBV28|once|TRBJ2-5|.
TGTGCCAGCAATAGGGCAGGGGTACGAGAGACCCAGTACTTC
CASNRAGVRETQYF
>TRBV7-7|.|TRBJ2-7|TRBD2
TGTGCTAGCAGCCGTGCCGGGACTAGCAGCGAGCAGTACTTC
CASSRAGTSSEQYF
>TRBV5-8|.|TRBJ2-7|TRBD1
TGTGCCAGCAGCTTCCGACAGGGTTTGCCCTACGAGCAGTACTTC
CASSFRQGLPYEQYF
>TRBV10-1|.|TRBJ1-1|.
TGCGCCAGCAGAAAACGAACAGGGCGGTGGGCTTCTGAAGCTTTCTTT
CASRKRTGRWASEAFF
>TRBV5-6|few|TRBJ2-7|.
TGTGCCAGCAGCTTGTTGGCGACAGAGCCAACCTACGAGCAGTACTTC
CASSLLATEPTYEQYF
>TRBV7-2|.|TRBJ2-6|.
TGTGCCAGCAGCTTACGGGGAACGGGGGCTGGGGCCAACGTCCTGACTTTC
CASSLRGTGAGANVLTF
>TRBV7-9|few|TRBJ2-1|TRBD1
TGTGCCAGCAGCTCTCGACAGGGGGGTAACAATGAGCAGTTCTTC
CASSSRQGGNNEQFF
>TRBV10-2|.|TRBJ1-1|TRBD1
TGCGCCAGCACCGGGACAGGAACCAACACTGAAGCTTTCTTT
CASTGTGTNTEAFF
>TRBV14|.|TRBJ2-1|.
TGTGCCAGCGCTAGAACGTTGTGGGGTGAGCAGTTCTTC
CASARTLWGEQFF
>TRBV6-1|.|TRBJ1-1|TRBD1
TGTGCCAGCAGGGCAGGGGGCACTGAAGCTTTCTTT
CASRAGGTEAFF
>TRBV5-1|.|TRBJ2-7|TRBD1
TGCGCCAGCAGCTTGGAGGGACAGGGACCCTACGAGCAGTACTTC
CASSLEGQGPYEQYF
>TRBV7-8|few|TRBJ1-1|.
TGTGCCAGCAGCTTTGACAGATTCGGTGGTGAAGCTTTCTTT
CASSFDRFGGEAFF
>TRBV4-2|.|TRBJ2-1|.
TGTGCCAGCAGCCAAGTGTTGGCCACATTGGAGCAGTTCTTC
CASSQVLATLEQFF
>TRBV5-5|.|TRBJ1-3|.
TGTGCCAGCAGCCGGGCGGAAGGGGCTGGAAACACCATATATTTT
CASSRAEGAGNTIYF
>TRBV7-9|.|TRBJ2-2|TRBD2
TGTGCCAGCAGCTTGACTAGCGGGGTTAACACCGGGGAGCTGTTTTTT
CASSLTSGVNTGELFF
>TRBV14|.|TRBJ1-6|.
TGTGCCAGCAGCCAAGTAGGGGATGTAAGTACTCCGTATAATTCACCCCTCCACTTT
CASSQVGDVSTPYNSPLHF
>TRBV5-4|.|TRBJ1-2|.
TGTGCCAGCAGCTTGCGGACAGTTCCTTATGGCTACACCTTC
CASSLRTVPYGYTF
>TRBV6-1|.|TRBJ2-1|.
TGTGCCAGCAGTGAAACACAGGGAACCTACAATGAGCAGTTCTTC
CASSETQGTYNEQFF
>TRBV6-5|once|TRBJ1-4|.
TGTGCCAGCAGTGCGAAGACCGCGGTTGAAAAACTGTTTTTT
CASSAKTAVEKLFF
>TRBV5-1|.|TRBJ2-7|.
TGCGCCAGCAGCCCCTACGGGGGCGGGAATTACGAGCAGTACTTC
CASSPYGGGNYEQYF
>TRBV14|few|TRBJ1-4|.
TGTGCCAGCAGCAGCAAGATCAACGAAAAACTGTTTTTT
CASSSKINEKLFF
>TRBV30|few|TRBJ2-1|TRBD2
TGTGCCTGGTCGGGGGCCAGACTAGCGGATTGGAATGAGCAGTTCTTC
CAWSGARLADWNEQFF
>TRBV5-6|.|TRBJ1-4|.
TGTGCCAGCAGCTCCTTTGGGAGCCCAGAAAAACTGTTTTTT
CASSSFGSPEKLFF
>TRBV18|.|TRBJ2-3|TRBD2
TGTGCCAGCTCACCGATTAGCCGATCACTAGCGGGGGGCGGCACAGATACGCAGTATTTT
CASSPISRSLAGGGTDTQYF
>TRBV25-1|.|TRBJ2-2|.
TGTGCCAGCAACCGGGATTTCACCGGGGAGCTGTTTTTT
CASNRDFTGELFF
>TRBV5-6|.|TRBJ2-7|TRBD1
TGTGCCAGCAGCTTAGCCCCAGGGGGTTTCTCCTACGAGCAGTACTTC
CASSLAPGGFSYEQYF
>TRBV5-6|.|TRBJ1-3|.
TGTGCCAGCAGCTTGAGGATTTGGGGGGCACGGGCTGGAAACACCATATATTTT
CASSLRIWGARAGNTIYF
>TRBV5-4|.|TRBJ2-2|.
TGTGCCAGCAGCTTAGAACCAGGAACCGGGGAGCTGTTTTTT
CASSLEPGTGELFF
>TRBV7-9|.|TRBJ1-6|TRBD1
TGTGCCAGCAGCATCGACAGGGATAATTCACCCCTCCACTTT
CASSIDRDNSPLHF
>TRBV18|.|TRBJ1-2|.
TGTGCCAGCTCACCGGACGGGAACTATGGCTACACCTTC
CASSPDGNYGYTF
>TRBV2|once|TRBJ2-1|.
TGTGCCAGCGAGGTACAACGAGAGCAGTTCTTC
CASEVQREQFF
>TRBV19|.|TRBJ1-2|TRBD1
TGTGCCAGTAGTTCCGGGACAGGGATATATGGCTACACCTTC
CASSSGTGIYGYTF
>TRBV5-5|few|TRBJ1-2|.
TGTGCCAGCAGCTTGTCCCGGAATGGCTACACCTTC
CASSLSRNGYTF
>TRBV5-4|few|TRBJ2-4|.
TGTGCCAGCAGCTTACAGACGCTTGCAAACATTCAGTACTTC
CASSLQTLANIQYF
>TRBV7-6|.|TRBJ1-2|.
TGTGCCAGCAGCCCCTCTACGGGCCACCTCTATGGCTACACCTTC
CASSPSTGHLYGYTF